The clone carrying this T cell receptor beta chain was found many times. Using RNA transcripts as the source, TCR beta CDR3 regions were amplified. TCR CDR3 underwent first-round RT-PCR with the HTBI primer set. From the multiplex PCR reads, TCRdb called clonotypes with MiXCR, one entry per CDR3 protein. The sample lists roughly 560,000 distinct CDR3 sequences; approximately 14% were seen once. Losses at the gene ends were 1 base for V and 3 bases for J; bases not matched to a gene: 2. There are 16 residues in the CDR3. Germline V lookup: CDR1 MNHEY, CDR2 SMNVEV (reference sequence). The data are from a study of T cells in Graves' hyperthyroidism and ophthalmopathy.

This chain connects TRBV27 to TRBJ2-2; 10 nucleotides line up with TRBD2. This clonotype was obtained from a middle-aged woman with Graves' ophthalmopathy. Sequenced sample: blood. CDR3 nucleotides: TGTGCCAGCAGTTTATATGGACTAGCGGACACCGGGGAGCTGTTTTTT. Translating it yields CASSLYGLADTGELFF.